This T cell receptor beta chain was found in a study of post-analysis software for immune sequencing data. As concerns this clonotype: As yet, its antigen is unknown.

The CDR3 consists of 14 residues. V was cut by 6 bases and J by 1 base, with 12 bases left in between. Study-level findings and limits: Five TRBV segments, including TRBV5-6, TRBV5-1 and TRBV20-1, were more frequent in patients than controls.

Every TCR beta cDNA library bore unique molecular identifiers. One entry per CDR3 protein results from TCRdb running MiXCR on the PCR reads. In the table there are hundreds of thousands of distinct CDR3 sequences, around 27% of which are singletons. The sample comprised blood. The chain recombines TRBV12-3 or TRBV12-4 with TRBJ2-5; D is uncertain. The sequence came from a girl between 5 and 17 years old with multiple sclerosis. DNA of the CDR3: TGTGCCAGCAGCCCGGACCAGGCCCAAGAGACCCAGTACTTC. It encodes CASSPDQAQETQYF.